This TCR beta chain was captured in a study of T cell responses to AZD1222 COVID-19 vaccine. This table comes from immunoSEQ multiplex PCR, and its TCRdb copy is limited to in-frame clones, with some not included. The sample holds 95,000 to 110,000 clones, around 91% seen once. Overall study findings and caveats: Most donors were white British and more were female, and clonal diversity was possibly underestimated. Researchers took repertoire samples only after the peak T cell response had come.

The CDR3 spans 11 residues. V was pared by 0 bases and J by 11 bases, with 5 bases between. Germline-derived CDR1 and CDR2 are DFQATT and SNEGSKA (reference sequence). Turning to this clone: Its specificity is unknown.

The sequencing used peripheral blood, collected on day 0 of AZD1222 vaccination. The receptor's source is an adult in good health. The V and J genes are TRBV20-1 and TRBJ1-6; a possible D gene is TRBD1 (5 bases). The chain's CDR3 is CSAREGPPLHF. In DNA, the CDR3 is TGCAGTGCTAGAGAGGGACCACCCCTCCACTTT.